Below, one T cell receptor beta chain is given with its context. Its antigen remains unidentified. The data stem from a study of T-cell memory formation after mild COVID-19. The study, taken as a whole, reports: CM and EM subsets held most contracting CD4+ clones; EMRA held CD8+ ones. Confirmation of SARS-CoV-2 specificity was lacking for second-wave clones peaking day 37. Detection of some responders pre-infection suggested pre-existing cross-reactive memory T cells participated.

TCRdb fed the 5' RACE reads into MiXCR, producing one record per CDR3 protein. The table has some 65,000 distinct CDR3 sequences, over 15% seen once. Germline lookup yields CDR1 SEHNR and CDR2 FQNEAQ (reference sequence). The V gene lost 8 bases and the J gene lost 5 bases, with 16 bases spanning the gap. The CDR3 covers 13 residues. The sequence was obtained from an adult woman who had mild COVID-19 (a few samples of this study predate the infection). Cell type and time point are not known. This chain links TRBV7-9 with TRBJ2-7; D is unresolved. Sequenced: PBMCs or a T cell subset sorted from them (not recorded which). The CDR3 region is CASPGGEFHEQYF. CDR3 sequence (DNA): TGTGCCAGCCCGGGTGGGGAATTCCACGAGCAGTACTTC. The full variable domain, its missing parts supplied by reference TRBV7-9 and TRBJ2-7, is DTGVSQNPRHKITKRGQNVTFRCDPISEHNRLYWYRQTLGQGPEFLTYFQNEAQLEKSRLLSDRFSAERPKGSFSTLEIQRTEQGDSAMYLCASPGGEFHEQYFGPGTRLTVT.